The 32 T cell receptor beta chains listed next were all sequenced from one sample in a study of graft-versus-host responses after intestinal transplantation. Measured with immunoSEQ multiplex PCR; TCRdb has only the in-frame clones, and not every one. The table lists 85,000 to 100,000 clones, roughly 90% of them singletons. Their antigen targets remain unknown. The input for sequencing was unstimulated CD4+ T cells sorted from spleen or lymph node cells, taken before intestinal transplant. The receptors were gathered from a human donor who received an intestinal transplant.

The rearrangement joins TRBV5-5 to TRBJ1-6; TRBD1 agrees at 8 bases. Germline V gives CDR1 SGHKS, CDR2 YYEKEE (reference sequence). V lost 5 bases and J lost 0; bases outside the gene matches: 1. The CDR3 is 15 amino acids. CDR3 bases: TGTGCCAGCAGGGACAGGGACTCCTATAATTCACCCCTCCACTTT. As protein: CASRDRDSYNSPLHF.

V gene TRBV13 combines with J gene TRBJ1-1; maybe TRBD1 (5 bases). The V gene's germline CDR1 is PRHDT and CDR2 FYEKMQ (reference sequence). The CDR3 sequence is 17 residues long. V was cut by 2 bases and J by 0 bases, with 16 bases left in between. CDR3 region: CASSLPLQANMNTEAFF. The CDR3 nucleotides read TGTGCCAGCAGCTTACCCCTACAGGCGAACATGAACACTGAAGCTTTCTTT.

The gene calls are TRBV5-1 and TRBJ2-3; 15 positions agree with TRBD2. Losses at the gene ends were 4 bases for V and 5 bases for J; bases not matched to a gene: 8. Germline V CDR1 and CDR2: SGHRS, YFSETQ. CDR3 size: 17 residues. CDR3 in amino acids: CASSLWTSGGAIDTQYF. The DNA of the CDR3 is TGCGCCAGCAGCCTTTGGACTAGCGGGGGGGCCATAGATACGCAGTATTTT.

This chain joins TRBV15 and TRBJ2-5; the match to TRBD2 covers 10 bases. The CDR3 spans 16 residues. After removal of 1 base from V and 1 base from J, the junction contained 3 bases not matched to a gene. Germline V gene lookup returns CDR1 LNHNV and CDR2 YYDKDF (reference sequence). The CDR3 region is CATSRGLAGFQETQYF. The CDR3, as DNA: TGTGCCACCAGCAGAGGACTAGCGGGTTTCCAAGAGACCCAGTACTTC.

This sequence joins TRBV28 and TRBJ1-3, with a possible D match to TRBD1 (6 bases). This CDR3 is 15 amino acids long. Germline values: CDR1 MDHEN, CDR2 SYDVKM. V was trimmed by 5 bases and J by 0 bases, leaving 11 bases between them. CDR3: CASSLGQPSGNTIYF. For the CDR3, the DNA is TGTGCCAGCAGTCTCGGACAGCCCTCTGGAAACACCATATATTTT.

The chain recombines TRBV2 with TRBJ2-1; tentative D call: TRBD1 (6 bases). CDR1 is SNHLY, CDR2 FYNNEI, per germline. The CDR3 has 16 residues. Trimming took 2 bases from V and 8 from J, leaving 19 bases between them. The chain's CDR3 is CASSEQTGIRWDEQFF. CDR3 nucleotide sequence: TGTGCCAGCAGTGAACAAACAGGGATTCGGTGGGATGAGCAGTTCTTC.

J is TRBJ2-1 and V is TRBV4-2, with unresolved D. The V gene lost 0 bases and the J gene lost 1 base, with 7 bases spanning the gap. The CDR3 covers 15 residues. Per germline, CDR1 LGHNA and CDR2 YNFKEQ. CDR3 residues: CASSQEVESYNEQFF. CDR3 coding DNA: TGTGCCAGCAGCCAAGAGGTAGAATCCTACAATGAGCAGTTCTTC.

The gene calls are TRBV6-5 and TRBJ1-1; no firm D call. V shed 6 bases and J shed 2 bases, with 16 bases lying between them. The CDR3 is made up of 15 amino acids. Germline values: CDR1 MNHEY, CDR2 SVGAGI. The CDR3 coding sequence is TGTGCCAGCAGACCTGGCGGTTTGGTTAACACTGAAGCTTTCTTT. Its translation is CASRPGGLVNTEAFF.

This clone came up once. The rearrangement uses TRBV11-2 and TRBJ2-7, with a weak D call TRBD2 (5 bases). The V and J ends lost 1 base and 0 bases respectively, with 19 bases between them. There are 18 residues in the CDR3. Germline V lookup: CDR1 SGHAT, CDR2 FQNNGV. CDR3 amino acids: CASSLGAVGPSYSYEQYF. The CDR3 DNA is TGTGCCAGCAGCTTAGGAGCGGTAGGTCCTAGCTACTCCTACGAGCAGTACTTC.

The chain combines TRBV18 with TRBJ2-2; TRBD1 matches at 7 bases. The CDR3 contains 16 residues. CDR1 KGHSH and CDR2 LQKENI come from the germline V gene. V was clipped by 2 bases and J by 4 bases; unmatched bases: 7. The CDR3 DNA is TGTGCCAGCTCACCAGTAGGGACAGCGCCCACCGGGGAGCTGTTTTTT. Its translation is CASSPVGTAPTGELFF.

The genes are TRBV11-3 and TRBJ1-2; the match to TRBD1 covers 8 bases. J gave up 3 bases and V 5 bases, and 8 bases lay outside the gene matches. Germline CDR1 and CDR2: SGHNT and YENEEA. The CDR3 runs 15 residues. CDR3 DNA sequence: TGTGCCAGCAGCCCACAGGGGGTAAGGGACTATGGCTACACCTTC. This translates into CASSPQGVRDYGYTF.

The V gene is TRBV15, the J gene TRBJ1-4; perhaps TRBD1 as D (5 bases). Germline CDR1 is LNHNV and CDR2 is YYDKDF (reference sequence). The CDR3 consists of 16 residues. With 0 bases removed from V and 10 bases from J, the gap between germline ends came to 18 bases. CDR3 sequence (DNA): TGTGCCACCAGCAGAGAATCCCGCCAGGGTGAAGGAAAACTGTTTTTT. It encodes CATSRESRQGEGKLFF. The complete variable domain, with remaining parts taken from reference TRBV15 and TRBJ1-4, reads DAMVIQNPRYQVTQFGKPVTLSCSQTLNHNVMYWYQQKSSQAPKLLFHYYDKDFNNEADTPDNFQSRRPNTSFCFLDIRSPGLGDTAMYLCATSRESRQGEGKLFFGSGTQLSVL.

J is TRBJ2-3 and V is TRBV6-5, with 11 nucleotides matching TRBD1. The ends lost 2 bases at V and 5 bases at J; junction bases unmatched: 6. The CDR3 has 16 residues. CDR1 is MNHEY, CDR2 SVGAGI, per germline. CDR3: CASSYVAGTGGDTQYF. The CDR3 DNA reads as TGTGCCAGCAGTTACGTTGCCGGGACAGGGGGAGATACGCAGTATTTT.

CDR3 protein: CASSERLGAGANGNEQFF. CDR3 DNA: TGTGCCAGCAGCGAAAGGTTGGGGGCGGGGGCAAATGGGAATGAGCAGTTCTTC. This sequence joins TRBV7-3 and TRBJ2-1; TRBD2 might be the D (7 bases). V was pared by 5 bases and J by 7 bases, with 27 bases between. The CDR3 runs 18 residues. CDR1 is SGHTA, CDR2 FQGTGA, per germline.

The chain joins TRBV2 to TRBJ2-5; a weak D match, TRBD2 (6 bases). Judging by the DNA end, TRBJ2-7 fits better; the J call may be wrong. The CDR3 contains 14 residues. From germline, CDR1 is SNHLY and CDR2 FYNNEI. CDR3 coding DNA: TGTGCCAGCAAGGCGGGGACTCATACCTACGAGCAGTACTTC. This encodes CASKAGTHTYEQYF.

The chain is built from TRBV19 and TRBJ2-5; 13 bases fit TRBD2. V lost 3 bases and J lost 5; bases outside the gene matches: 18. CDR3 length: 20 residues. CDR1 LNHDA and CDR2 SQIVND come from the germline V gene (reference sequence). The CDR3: CASSIRGMGLAGPREETQYF. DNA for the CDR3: TGTGCCAGTAGTATCAGGGGGATGGGACTAGCGGGGCCTCGGGAGGAGACCCAGTACTTC.

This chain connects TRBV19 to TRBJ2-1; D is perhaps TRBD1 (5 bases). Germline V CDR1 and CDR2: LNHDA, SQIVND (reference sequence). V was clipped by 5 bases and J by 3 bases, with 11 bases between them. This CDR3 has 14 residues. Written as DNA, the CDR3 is TGTGCCAGTAGTGGACATACGATCTACAATGAGCAGTTCTTC. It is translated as CASSGHTIYNEQFF.

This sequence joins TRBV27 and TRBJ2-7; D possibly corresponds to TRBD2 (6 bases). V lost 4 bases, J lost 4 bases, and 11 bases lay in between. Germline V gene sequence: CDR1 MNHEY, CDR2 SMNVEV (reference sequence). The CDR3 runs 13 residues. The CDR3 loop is CASSSSAGYEQYF. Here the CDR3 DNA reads TGTGCCAGCAGTTCTAGCGCCGGGTACGAGCAGTACTTC.

The DNA of the CDR3 is TGTGCCAGCCAGAGGGCCGACGAGCAGTACTTC. Protein product: CASQRADEQYF. This sequence joins TRBV2 and TRBJ2-7; D is perhaps TRBD2 (5 bases). This CDR3 has 11 residues. Germline V gene lookup returns CDR1 SNHLY and CDR2 FYNNEI. V was shortened by 8 bases and J by 5 bases, with 10 bases between the two germline ends.

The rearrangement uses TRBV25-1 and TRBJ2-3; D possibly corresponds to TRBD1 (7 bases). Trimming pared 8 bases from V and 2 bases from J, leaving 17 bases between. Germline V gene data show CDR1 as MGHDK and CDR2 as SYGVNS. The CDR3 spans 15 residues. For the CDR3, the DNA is TGTGCCAGCGGAGGGGGCAGGTCATTCACAGATACGCAGTATTTT. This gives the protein CASGGGRSFTDTQYF. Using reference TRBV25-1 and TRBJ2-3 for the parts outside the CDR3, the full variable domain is EADIYQTPRYLVIGTGKKITLECSQTMGHDKMYWYQQDPGMELHLIHYSYGVNSTEKGDLSSESTVSRIRTEHFPLTLESARPSHTSQYLCASGGGRSFTDTQYFGPGTRLTVL.

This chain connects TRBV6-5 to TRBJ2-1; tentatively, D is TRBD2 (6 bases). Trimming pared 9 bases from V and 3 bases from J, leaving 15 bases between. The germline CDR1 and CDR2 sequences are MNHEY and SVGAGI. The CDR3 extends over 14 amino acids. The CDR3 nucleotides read TGTGCCAGTAAGCCGGGACTGAGCTACAATGAGCAGTTCTTC. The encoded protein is CASKPGLSYNEQFF.

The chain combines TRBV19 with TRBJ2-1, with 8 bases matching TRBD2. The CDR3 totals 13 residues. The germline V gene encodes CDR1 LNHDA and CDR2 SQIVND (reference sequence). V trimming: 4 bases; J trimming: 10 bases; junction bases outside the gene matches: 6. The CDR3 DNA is TGTGCCAGTAGTACCAGGACTAGCCGAGAGCAGTTCTTC. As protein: CASSTRTSREQFF.

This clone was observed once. This chain's CDR3 is CASSIINYGYTF. The CDR3 nucleotides read TGTGCCAGCAGTATAATTAACTATGGCTACACCTTC. The rearrangement uses TRBV6-1 and TRBJ1-2; unclear D gene. This CDR3 comprises 12 residues. Germline CDR1 MNHNS, CDR2 SASEGT. V was pared by 5 bases and J by 1 base, with 5 bases between.

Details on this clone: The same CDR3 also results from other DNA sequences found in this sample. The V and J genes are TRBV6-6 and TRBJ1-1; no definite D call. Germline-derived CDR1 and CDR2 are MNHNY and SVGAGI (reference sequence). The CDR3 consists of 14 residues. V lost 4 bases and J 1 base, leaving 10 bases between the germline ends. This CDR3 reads CASSLGGKNTEAFF. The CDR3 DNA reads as TGTGCCAGCAGTTTAGGAGGCAAGAACACTGAAGCTTTCTTT.

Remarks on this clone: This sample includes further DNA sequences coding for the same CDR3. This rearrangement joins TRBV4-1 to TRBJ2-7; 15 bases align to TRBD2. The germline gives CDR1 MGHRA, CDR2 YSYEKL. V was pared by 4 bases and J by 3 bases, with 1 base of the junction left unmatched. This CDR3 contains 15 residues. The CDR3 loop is CASSPGLAGGYEQYF. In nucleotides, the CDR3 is TGCGCCAGCAGCCCGGGACTAGCGGGGGGCTACGAGCAGTACTTC.

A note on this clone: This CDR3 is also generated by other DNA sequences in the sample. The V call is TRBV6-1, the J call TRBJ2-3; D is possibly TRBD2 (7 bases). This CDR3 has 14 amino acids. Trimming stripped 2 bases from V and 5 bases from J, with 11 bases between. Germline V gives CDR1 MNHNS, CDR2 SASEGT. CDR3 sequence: CASSESGGRDTQYF. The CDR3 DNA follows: TGTGCCAGCAGTGAATCGGGGGGCCGAGATACGCAGTATTTT.

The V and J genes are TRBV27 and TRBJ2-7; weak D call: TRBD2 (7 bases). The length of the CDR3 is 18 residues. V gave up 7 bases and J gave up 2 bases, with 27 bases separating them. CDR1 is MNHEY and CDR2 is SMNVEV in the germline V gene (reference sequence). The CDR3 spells CASTVSGAFAGVAYEQYF. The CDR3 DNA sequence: TGTGCCAGCACCGTTTCGGGGGCCTTTGCGGGAGTAGCCTACGAGCAGTACTTC.

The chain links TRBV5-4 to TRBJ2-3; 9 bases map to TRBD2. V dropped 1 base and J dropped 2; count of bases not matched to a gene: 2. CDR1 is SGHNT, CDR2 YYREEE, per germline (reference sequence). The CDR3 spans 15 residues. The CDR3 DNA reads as TGTGCCAGCAGCTTGTCTAGCGGGGTCACAGATACGCAGTATTTT. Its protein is CASSLSSGVTDTQYF.

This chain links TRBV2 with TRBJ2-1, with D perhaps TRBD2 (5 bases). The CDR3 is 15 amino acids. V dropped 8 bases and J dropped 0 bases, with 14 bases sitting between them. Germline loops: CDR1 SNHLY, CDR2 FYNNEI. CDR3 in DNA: TGTGCCAGCGTGGGCCGCGGGTTCTCCTACAATGAGCAGTTCTTC. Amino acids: CASVGRGFSYNEQFF.

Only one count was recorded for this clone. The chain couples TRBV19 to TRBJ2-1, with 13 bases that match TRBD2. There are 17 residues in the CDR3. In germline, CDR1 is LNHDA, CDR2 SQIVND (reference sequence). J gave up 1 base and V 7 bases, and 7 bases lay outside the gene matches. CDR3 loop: CASITSGRAGSYNEQFF. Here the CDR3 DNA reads TGTGCCAGTATTACTAGCGGGAGGGCCGGATCCTACAATGAGCAGTTCTTC.

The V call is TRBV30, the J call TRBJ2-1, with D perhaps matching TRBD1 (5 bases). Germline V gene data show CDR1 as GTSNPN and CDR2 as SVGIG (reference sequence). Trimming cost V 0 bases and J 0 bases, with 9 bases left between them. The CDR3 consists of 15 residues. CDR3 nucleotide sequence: TGTGCCTGGAGTGTAAGGGGTAGCTCCTACAATGAGCAGTTCTTC. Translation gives CAWSVRGSSYNEQFF. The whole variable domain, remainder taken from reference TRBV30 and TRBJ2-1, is SQTIHQWPATLVQPVGSPLSLECTVEGTSNPNLYWYRQAAGRGLQLLFYSVGIGQISSEVPQNLSASRPQDRQFILSSKKLLLSDSGFYLCAWSVRGSSYNEQFFGPGTRLTVL.

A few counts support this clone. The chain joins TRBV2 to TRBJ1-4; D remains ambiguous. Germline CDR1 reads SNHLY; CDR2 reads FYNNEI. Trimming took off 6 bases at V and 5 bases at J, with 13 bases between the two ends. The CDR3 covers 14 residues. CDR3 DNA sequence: TGTGCCAGCAGCCGAGGACTTGGGAATGAAAAACTGTTTTTT. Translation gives CASSRGLGNEKLFF.